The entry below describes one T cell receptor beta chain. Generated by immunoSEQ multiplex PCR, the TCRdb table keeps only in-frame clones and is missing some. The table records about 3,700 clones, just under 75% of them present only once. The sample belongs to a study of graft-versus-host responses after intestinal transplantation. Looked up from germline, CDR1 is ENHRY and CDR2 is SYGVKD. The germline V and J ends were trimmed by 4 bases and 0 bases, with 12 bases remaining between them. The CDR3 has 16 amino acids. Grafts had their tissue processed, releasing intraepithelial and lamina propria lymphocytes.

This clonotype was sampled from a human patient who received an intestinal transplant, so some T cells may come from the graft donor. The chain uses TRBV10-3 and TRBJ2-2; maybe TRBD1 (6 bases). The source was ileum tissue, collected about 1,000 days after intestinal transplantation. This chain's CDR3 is CAISGTTGANTGELFF. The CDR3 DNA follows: TGTGCCATCAGTGGGACGACAGGTGCGAACACCGGGGAGCTGTTTTTT.